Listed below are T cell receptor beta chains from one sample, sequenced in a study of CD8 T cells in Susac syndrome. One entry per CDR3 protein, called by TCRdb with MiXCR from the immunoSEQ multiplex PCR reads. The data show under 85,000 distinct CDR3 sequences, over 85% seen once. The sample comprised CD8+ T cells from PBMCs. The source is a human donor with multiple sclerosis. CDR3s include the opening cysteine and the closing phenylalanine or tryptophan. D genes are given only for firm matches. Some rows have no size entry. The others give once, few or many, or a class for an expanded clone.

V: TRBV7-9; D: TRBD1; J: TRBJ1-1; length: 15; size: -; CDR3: CASSLPGTGNTEAFF; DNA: TGTGCCAGCAGCTTACCCGGGACAGGGAACACTGAAGCTTTCTTT
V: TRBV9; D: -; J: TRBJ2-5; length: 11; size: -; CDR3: CASSVEETQYF; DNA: TGTGCCAGCAGCGTAGAAGAGACCCAGTACTTC
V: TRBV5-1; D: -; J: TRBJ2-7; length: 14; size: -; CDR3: CASSFWGDSYEQYF; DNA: TGCGCCAGCAGCTTCTGGGGGGACTCCTACGAGCAGTACTTC
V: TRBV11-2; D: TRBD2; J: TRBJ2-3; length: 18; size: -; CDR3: CASSPGRDLAGQTDTQYF; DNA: TGTGCCAGCAGCCCGGGACGAGATCTAGCGGGGCAAACAGATACGCAGTATTTT
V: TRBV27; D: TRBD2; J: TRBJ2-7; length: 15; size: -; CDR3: CASSTSGLGAYEQYF; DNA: TGTGCCAGCAGTACCTCGGGACTAGGGGCCTACGAGCAGTACTTC
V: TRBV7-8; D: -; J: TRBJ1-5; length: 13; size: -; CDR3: CASSFGGGQPQHF; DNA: TGTGCCAGCAGCTTCGGGGGGGGCCAGCCCCAGCATTTT
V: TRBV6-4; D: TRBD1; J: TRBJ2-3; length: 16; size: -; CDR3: CASSVGRDRGKGTQYF; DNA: TGTGCCAGCAGTGTTGGCCGGGACAGGGGGAAGGGTACGCAGTATTTT
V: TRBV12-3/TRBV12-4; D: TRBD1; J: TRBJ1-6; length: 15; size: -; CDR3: CASSKDRAGYSPLHF; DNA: TGTGCCAGCAGTAAAGACAGGGCAGGGTATTCACCCCTCCACTTT
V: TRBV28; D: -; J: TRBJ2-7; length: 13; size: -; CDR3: CASSSGLLNEQYF; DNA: TGTGCCAGCAGTTCGGGACTTCTGAACGAGCAGTACTTC
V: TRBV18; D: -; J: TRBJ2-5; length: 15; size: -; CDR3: CASSQGTEEGETQYF; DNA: TGTGCCAGCTCACAAGGGACCGAGGAAGGGGAGACCCAGTACTTC
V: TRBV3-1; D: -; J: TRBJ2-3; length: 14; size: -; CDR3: CASSQVTHTDTQYF; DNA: TGTGCCAGCAGCCAAGTGACTCACACAGATACGCAGTATTTT
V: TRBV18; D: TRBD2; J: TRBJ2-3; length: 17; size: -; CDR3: CASSPPWTSGSTDTQYF; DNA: TGTGCCAGCTCACCACCTTGGACTAGCGGGAGCACAGATACGCAGTATTTT
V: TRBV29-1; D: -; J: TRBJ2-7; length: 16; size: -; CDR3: CSVENVEGRSSYEQYF; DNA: TGCAGCGTTGAGAATGTAGAGGGGCGAAGCTCCTACGAGCAGTACTTC
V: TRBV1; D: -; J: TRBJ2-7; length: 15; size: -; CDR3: CTSSRRGGDSYEQYF; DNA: TGCACCAGCAGCCGCAGGGGGGGGGATTCCTACGAGCAGTACTTC
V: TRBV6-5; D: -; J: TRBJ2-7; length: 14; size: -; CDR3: CASSYDSRSYEQYF; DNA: TGTGCCAGCAGTTACGACAGCCGTTCCTACGAGCAGTACTTC
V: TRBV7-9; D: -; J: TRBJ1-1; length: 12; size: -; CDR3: CASSLAIGEAFF; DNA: TGTGCCAGCAGCTTAGCTATAGGCGAAGCTTTCTTT
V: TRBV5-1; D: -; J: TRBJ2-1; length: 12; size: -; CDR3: CASSTGYNEQFF; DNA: TGCGCCAGCAGTACAGGATACAATGAGCAGTTCTTC
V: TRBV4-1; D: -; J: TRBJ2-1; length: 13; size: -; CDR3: CASSQDKPNEQFF; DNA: TGCGCCAGCAGCCAAGATAAGCCCAATGAGCAGTTCTTC
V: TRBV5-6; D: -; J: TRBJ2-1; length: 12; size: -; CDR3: CASSLGQNEQFF; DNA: TGTGCCAGCAGCTTGGGACAGAATGAGCAGTTCTTC
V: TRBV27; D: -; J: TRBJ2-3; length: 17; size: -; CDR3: CASSFGNSLFTTDTQYF; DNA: TGTGCCAGCAGTTTTGGTAACTCCCTATTTACCACAGATACGCAGTATTTT
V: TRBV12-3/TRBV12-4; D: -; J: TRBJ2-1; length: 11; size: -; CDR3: CASSFRREQFF; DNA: TGTGCCAGCAGTTTCCGGCGGGAGCAGTTCTTC
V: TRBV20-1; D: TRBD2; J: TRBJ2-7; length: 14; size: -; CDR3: CSAGLAMSSYEQYF; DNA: TGCAGTGCCGGACTAGCGATGTCCTCCTACGAGCAGTACTTC
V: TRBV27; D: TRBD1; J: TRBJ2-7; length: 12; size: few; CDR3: CASSFQGAEQYF; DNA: TGTGCCAGCAGTTTTCAGGGGGCCGAGCAGTACTTC
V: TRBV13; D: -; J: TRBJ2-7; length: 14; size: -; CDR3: CASSFRDVRYEQYF; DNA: TGTGCCAGCAGCTTCCGGGACGTGCGCTACGAGCAGTACTTC
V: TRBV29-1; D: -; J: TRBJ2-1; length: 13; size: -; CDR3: CSVEEMPGNEQFF; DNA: TGCAGCGTTGAGGAAATGCCCGGGAATGAGCAGTTCTTC
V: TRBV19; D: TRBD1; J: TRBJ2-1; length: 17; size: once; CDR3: CASSDPGQGALYNEQFF; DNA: TGTGCCAGTAGTGATCCGGGACAGGGGGCCCTATACAATGAGCAGTTCTTC
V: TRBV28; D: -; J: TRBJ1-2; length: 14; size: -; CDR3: CASSSRRTNYGYTF; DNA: TGTGCCAGCAGTTCACGGCGGACTAACTATGGCTACACCTTC
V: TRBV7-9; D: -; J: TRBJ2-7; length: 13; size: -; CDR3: CASSATGIYEQYF; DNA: TGTGCCAGCAGCGCAACAGGGATCTACGAGCAGTACTTC
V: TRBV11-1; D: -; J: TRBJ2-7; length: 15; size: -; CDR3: CASSFSNRVSYEQYF; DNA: TGTGCCAGCAGCTTTTCTAACAGGGTCTCCTACGAGCAGTACTTC
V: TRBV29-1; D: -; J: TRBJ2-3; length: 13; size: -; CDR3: CSVRGTSTDTQYF; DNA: TGCAGCGTTCGGGGGACTAGCACAGATACGCAGTATTTT
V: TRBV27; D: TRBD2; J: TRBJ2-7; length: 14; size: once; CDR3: CASSWGLVSYEQYF; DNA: TGTGCCAGCAGTTGGGGACTAGTCTCCTACGAGCAGTACTTC
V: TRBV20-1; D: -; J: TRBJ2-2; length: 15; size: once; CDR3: CSAKYAGSETGELFF; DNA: TGCAGTGCTAAGTATGCTGGGTCGGAAACCGGGGAGCTGTTTTTT
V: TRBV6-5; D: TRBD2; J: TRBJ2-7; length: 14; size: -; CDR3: CASRVRGSGYEQYF; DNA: TGTGCCAGCAGAGTCCGGGGTAGCGGGTACGAGCAGTACTTC
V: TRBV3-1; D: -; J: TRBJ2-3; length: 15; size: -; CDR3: CASRDTTTMTDTQYF; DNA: TGTGCCAGCAGGGATACTACAACCATGACAGATACGCAGTATTTT
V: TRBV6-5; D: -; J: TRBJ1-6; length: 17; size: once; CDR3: CASSYSSSGFYNSPLHF; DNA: TGTGCCAGCAGTTACTCCTCTTCTGGTTTTTATAATTCACCCCTCCACTTT
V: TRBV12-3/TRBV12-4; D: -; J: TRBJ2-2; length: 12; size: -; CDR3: CASSTATGELFF; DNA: TGTGCCAGCAGTACAGCCACCGGGGAGCTGTTTTTT
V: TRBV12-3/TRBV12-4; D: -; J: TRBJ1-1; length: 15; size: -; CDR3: CASSQDGGVGTEAFF; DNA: TGTGCCAGCAGTCAGGACGGTGGGGTAGGCACTGAAGCTTTCTTT
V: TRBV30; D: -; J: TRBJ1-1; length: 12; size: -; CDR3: CAWSYSNTEAFF; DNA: TGTGCCTGGAGTTACTCGAACACTGAAGCTTTCTTT
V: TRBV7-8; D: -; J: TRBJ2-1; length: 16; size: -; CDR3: CASKAGVGIGENEQFF; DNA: TGTGCCAGCAAGGCAGGAGTTGGCATTGGAGAGAATGAGCAGTTCTTC
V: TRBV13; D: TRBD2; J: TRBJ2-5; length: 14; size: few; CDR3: CASSPTGGQETQYF; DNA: TGTGCCAGCAGTCCTACGGGAGGCCAAGAGACCCAGTACTTC
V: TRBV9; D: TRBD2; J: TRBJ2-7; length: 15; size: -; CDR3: CASSPGTSAPYEQYF; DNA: TGTGCCAGCAGCCCGGGGACTAGCGCCCCCTACGAGCAGTACTTC
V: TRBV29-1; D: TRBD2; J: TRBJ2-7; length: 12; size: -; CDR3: CSVTGGEYEQYF; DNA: TGCAGCGTGACGGGAGGAGAATACGAGCAGTACTTC
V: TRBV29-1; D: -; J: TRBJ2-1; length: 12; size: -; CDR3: CSVIGTDHEQFF; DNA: TGCAGCGTAATTGGGACGGACCATGAGCAGTTCTTC
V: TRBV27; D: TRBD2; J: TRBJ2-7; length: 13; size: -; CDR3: CASSLGTNYEQYF; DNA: TGTGCCAGCAGTTTAGGGACTAACTACGAGCAGTACTTC
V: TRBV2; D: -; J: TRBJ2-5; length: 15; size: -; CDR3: CASFGQRTTQETQYF; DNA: TGTGCCAGCTTCGGACAGCGTACGACCCAAGAGACCCAGTACTTC
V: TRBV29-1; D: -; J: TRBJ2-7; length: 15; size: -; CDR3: CSVLGEGRVRYEQYF; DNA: TGCAGCGTTCTCGGAGAGGGCAGGGTAAGGTACGAGCAGTACTTC
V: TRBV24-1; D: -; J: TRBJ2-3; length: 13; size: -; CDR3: CATYSGKGDTQYF; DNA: TGTGCCACCTATAGCGGAAAAGGAGATACGCAGTATTTT
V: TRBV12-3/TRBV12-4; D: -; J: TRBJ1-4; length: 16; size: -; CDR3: CASSVDYRVHNEKLFF; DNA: TGTGCCAGCAGCGTCGACTACCGGGTCCATAATGAAAAACTGTTTTTT
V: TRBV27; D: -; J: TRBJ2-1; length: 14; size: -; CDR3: CASNLRTLADEQFF; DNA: TGTGCCAGCAACCTACGGACCCTCGCGGATGAGCAGTTCTTC
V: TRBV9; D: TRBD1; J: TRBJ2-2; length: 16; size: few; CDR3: CASSVKTGLDTGELFF; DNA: TGTGCCAGCAGCGTAAAGACAGGGTTGGACACCGGGGAGCTGTTTTTT
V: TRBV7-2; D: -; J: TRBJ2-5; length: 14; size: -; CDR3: CASSLAGSQETQYF; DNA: TGTGCCAGCAGCTTAGCGGGTTCACAAGAGACCCAGTACTTC
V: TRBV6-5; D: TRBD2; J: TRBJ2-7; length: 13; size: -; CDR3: CATSSGTPYEQYF; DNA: TGTGCCACCTCAAGCGGGACCCCCTACGAGCAGTACTTC
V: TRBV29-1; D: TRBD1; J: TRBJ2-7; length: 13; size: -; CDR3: CSVVGTGNYEQYF; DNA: TGCAGCGTTGTGGGGACAGGAAACTACGAGCAGTACTTC
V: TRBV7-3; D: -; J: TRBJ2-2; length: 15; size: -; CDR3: CASSFQASDTGELFF; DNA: TGTGCCAGCAGCTTCCAGGCTTCGGACACCGGGGAGCTGTTTTTT
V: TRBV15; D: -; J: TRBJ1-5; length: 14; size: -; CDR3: CATSRAGNDQPQHF; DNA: TGTGCCACCAGCAGAGCCGGAAACGATCAGCCCCAGCATTTT
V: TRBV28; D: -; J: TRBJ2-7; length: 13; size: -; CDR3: CASSSPSKYEQYF; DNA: TGTGCCAGCAGTTCTCCCTCGAAGTACGAGCAGTACTTC
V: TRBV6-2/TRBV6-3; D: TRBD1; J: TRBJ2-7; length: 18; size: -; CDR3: CASSYSKEPGQDSDEQYF; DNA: TGTGCCAGCAGTTACTCGAAAGAACCGGGACAGGACTCCGACGAGCAGTACTTC
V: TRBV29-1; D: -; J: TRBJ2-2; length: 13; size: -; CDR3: CSVEDLRGGELFF; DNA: TGCAGCGTTGAAGATCTTCGGGGCGGGGAGCTGTTTTTT
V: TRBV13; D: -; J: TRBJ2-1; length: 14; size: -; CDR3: CASSLGVAWNEQFF; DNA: TGTGCCAGCAGCTTAGGGGTAGCCTGGAATGAGCAGTTCTTC
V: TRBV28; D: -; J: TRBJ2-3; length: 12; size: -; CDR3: CASSLGGYTQYF; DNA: TGTGCCAGCAGTTTAGGGGGGTATACGCAGTATTTT